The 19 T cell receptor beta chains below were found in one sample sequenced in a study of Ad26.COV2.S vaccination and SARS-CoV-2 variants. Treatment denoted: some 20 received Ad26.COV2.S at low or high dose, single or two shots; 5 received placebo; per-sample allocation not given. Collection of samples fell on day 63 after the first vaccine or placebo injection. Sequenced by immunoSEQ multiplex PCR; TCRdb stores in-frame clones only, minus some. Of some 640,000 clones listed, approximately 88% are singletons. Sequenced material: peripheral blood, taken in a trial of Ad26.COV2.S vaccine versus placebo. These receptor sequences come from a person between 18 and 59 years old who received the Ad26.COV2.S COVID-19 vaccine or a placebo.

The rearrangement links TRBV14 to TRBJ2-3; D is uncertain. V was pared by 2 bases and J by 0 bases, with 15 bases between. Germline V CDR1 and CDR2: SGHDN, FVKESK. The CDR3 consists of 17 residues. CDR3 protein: CASSQPTALRSTDTQYF. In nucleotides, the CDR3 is TGTGCCAGCAGCCAACCTACAGCGCTTAGGAGCACAGATACGCAGTATTTT.

CDR3 nucleotide sequence: TGTGCCAGCAGCTCATTGAATATGGGGCCTTGGGATCAGCCCCAGCATTTT. Protein sequence: CASSSLNMGPWDQPQHF. J is TRBJ1-5 and V is TRBV5-5, with a tentative D call TRBD1 (5 bases). CDR3 length: 17 residues. V was clipped by 3 bases and J by 5 bases, with 21 bases between them. CDR1 is SGHKS and CDR2 is YYEKEE in the germline V gene (reference sequence). Full variable domain (rest looked up from reference TRBV5-5 and TRBJ1-5): DAGVTQSPTHLIKTRGQQVTLRCSPISGHKSVSWYQQVLGQGPQFIFQYYEKEERGRGNFPDRFSARQFPNYSSELNVNALLLGDSALYLCASSSLNMGPWDQPQHFGDGTRLSIL.

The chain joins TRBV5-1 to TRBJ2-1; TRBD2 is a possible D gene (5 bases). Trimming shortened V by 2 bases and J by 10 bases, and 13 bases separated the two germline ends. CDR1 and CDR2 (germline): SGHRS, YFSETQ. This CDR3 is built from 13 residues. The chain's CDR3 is CASSFEGSPEQFF. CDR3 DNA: TGCGCCAGCAGCTTTGAGGGCAGTCCGGAGCAGTTCTTC.

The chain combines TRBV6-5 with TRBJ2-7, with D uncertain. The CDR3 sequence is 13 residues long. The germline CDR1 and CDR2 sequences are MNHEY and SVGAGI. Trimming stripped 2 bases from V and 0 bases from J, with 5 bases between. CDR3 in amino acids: CASSYTSSYEQYF. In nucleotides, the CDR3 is TGTGCCAGCAGTTACACCAGCTCCTACGAGCAGTACTTC.

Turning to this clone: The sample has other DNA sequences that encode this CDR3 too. The CDR3 loop reads CASSQDGRSYNEQFF. The CDR3 nucleotides read TGTGCCAGCAGCCAGGACGGCCGTTCCTACAATGAGCAGTTCTTC. The chain joins TRBV6-2 or TRBV6-3 to TRBJ2-1; D is ambiguous. CDR1 and CDR2 (germline): MNHEY, SVGEGT. The CDR3 consists of 15 residues. Trimming stripped 6 bases from V and 1 base from J, with 13 bases between.

CDR3 sequence reads: CSVQPSGGRDTQYF. In DNA, the CDR3 is TGCAGCGTTCAGCCTAGCGGGGGGCGGGATACGCAGTATTTT. The rearrangement joins TRBV29-1 to TRBJ2-3; TRBD2 matches at 11 bases. V lost 5 bases and J lost 6; bases outside the gene matches: 7. CDR1 and CDR2 (germline): SQVTM, ANQGSEA. The CDR3 is made up of 14 amino acids.

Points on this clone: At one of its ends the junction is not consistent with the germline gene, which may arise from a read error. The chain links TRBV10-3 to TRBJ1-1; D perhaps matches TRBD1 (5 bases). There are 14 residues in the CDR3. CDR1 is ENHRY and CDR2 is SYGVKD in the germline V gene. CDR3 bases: TGTGCCATCAGTGAGCCTAACAGGAACGCTGAAGCTTTCTTT. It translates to CAISEPNRNAEAFF.

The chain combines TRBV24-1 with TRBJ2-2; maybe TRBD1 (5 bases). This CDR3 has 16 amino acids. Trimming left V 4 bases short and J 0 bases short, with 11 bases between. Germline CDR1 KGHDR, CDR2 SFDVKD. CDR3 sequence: CATSEAGHSNTGELFF. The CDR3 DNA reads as TGTGCCACCAGTGAAGCAGGACACTCGAACACCGGGGAGCTGTTTTTT.

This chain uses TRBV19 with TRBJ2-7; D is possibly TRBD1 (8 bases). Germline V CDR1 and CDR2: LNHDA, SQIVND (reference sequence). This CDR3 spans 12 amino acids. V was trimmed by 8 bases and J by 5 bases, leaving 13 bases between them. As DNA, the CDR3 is TGTGCCAGTGACACAGGGGGGGACGAGCAGTACTTC. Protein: CASDTGGDEQYF.

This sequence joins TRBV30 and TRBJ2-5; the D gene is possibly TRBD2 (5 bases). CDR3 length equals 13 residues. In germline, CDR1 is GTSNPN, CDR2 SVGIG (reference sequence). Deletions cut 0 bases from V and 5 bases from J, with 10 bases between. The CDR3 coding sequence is TGTGCCTGGAGTGTACTCGGGGTCGAGACCCAGTACTTC. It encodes CAWSVLGVETQYF.

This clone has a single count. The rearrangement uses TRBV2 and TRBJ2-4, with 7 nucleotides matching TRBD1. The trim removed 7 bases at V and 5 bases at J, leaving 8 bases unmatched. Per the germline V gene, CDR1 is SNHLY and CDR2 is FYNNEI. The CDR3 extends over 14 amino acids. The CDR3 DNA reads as TGTGCCAGCACGGCCACCGGGACAGAAAACATTCAGTACTTC. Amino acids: CASTATGTENIQYF. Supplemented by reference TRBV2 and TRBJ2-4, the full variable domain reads EPEVTQTPSHQVTQMGQEVILRCVPISNHLYFYWYRQILGQKVEFLVSFYNNEISEKSEIFDDQFSVERPDGSNFTLKIRSTKLEDSAMYFCASTATGTENIQYFGAGTRLSVL.

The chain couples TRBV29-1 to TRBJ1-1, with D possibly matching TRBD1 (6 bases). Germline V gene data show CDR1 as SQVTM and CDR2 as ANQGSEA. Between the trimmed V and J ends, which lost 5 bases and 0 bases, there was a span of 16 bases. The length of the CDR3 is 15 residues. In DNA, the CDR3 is TGCAGCGTTCTAGCATGGGGGCTACTGAACACTGAAGCTTTCTTT. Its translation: CSVLAWGLLNTEAFF.

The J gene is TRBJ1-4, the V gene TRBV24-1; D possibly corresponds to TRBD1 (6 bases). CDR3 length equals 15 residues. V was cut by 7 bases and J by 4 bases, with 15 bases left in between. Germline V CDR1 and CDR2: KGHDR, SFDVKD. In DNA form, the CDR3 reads TGTGCCACCAGCACCCCAAGGACAGATAATGAAAAACTGTTTTTT. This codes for CATSTPRTDNEKLFF.

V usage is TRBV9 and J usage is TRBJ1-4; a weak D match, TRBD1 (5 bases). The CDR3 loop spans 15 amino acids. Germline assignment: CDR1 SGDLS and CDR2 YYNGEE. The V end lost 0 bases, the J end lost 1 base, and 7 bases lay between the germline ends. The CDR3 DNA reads TGTGCCAGCAGCGTAGGGACATTAACTAATGAAAAACTGTTTTTT. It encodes CASSVGTLTNEKLFF.

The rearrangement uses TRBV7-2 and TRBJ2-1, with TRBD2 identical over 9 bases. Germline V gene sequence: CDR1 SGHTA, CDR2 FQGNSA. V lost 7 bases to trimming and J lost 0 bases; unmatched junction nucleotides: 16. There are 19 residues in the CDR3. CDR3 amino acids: CASTGRGSGGLSSYNEQFF. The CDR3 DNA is TGTGCCAGCACCGGGAGAGGTAGCGGGGGCCTAAGCTCCTACAATGAGCAGTTCTTC.

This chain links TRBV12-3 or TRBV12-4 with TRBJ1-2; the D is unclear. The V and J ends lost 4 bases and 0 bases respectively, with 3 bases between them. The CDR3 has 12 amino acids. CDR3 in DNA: TGTGCCAGCAGTTCGTCTAACTATGGCTACACCTTC. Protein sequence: CASSSSNYGYTF.

The DNA of the CDR3 is TGTGCCAGCAGCTTTAACAGGGGTGGCACTGAAGCTTTCTTT. Amino acids: CASSFNRGGTEAFF. The V gene is TRBV7-2, the J gene TRBJ1-1; 7 bases agree with TRBD1. Per germline, CDR1 SGHTA and CDR2 FQGNSA. V shed 3 bases, J shed 4 bases, and the junction held 5 bases outside the gene matches. The CDR3 is made up of 14 amino acids. Looking up the rest from reference TRBV7-2 and TRBJ1-1 gives the full variable domain: GAGVSQSPSNKVTEKGKDVELRCDPISGHTALYWYRQSLGQGLEFLIYFQGNSAPDKSGLPSDRFSAERTGGSVSTLTIQRTQQEDSAVYLCASSFNRGGTEAFFGQGTRLTVV.

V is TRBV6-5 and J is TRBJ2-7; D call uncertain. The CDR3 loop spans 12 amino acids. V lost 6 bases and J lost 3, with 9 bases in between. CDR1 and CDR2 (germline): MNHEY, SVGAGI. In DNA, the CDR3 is TGTGCCAGCAGCCGTGCGAGCTACGAGCAGTACTTC. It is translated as CASSRASYEQYF.

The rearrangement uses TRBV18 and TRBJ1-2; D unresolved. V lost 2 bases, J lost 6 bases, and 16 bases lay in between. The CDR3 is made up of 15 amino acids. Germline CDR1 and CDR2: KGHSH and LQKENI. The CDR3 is CASSPSTELRNGYTF. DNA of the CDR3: TGTGCCAGCTCACCAAGTACGGAGCTTAGGAATGGCTACACCTTC.